What follows is one T cell receptor beta chain and its context. Its antigen is unknown. PCR was performed a second time for roughly 7 to 12 cycles using a sample-barcoded 5' primer and a J-beta primer mix. One entry per CDR3 protein, called by TCRdb with MiXCR from the 5' RACE reads. The sample comprises 500,000 to 600,000 distinct CDR3 sequences, 25% to 30% of which are singletons, and around 18% rests with the top ten. This sample is drawn from a study of blood T cells in healthy people across ages. General study points: When set beside aged donors, long-lived donors presented more naive CD4+ cells and higher diversity. PBMCs left unsorted prevented a conclusive naive versus antigen-experienced comparison. Diversity estimates drawn from one million T cells were deemed underestimates.

CDR3 length equals 13 residues. Germline CDR1 and CDR2: ENHRY and SYGVKD. The authors isolated at least 6.5 million PBMCs per sample. The receptor was derived from an older woman in good health. V usage is TRBV10-3 and J usage is TRBJ2-5, with D uncertain. TRBJ2-7 matches the DNA end more closely, so the J call is doubtful. The source material was blood. Here the CDR3 reads CACQMAVSYEQYF. CDR3 in DNA: TGTGCCTGCCAGATGGCCGTCTCCTACGAGCAGTACTTC.